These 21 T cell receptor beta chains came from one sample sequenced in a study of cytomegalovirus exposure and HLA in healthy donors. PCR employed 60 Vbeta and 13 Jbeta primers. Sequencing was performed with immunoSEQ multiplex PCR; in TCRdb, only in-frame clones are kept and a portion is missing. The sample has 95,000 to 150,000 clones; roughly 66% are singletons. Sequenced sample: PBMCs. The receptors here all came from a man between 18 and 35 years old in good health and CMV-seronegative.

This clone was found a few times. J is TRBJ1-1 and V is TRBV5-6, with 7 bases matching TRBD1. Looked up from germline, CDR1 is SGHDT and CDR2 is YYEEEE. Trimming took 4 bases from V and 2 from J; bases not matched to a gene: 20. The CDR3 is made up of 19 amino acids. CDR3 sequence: CASSRVSPTGLLLNTEAFF. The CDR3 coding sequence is TGTGCCAGCAGCCGGGTCTCGCCGACAGGGCTTCTTTTAAACACTGAAGCTTTCTTT.

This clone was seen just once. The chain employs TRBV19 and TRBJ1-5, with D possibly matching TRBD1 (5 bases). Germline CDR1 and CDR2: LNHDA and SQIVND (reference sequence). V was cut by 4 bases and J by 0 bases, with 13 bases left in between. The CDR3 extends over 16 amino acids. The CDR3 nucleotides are TGTGCCAGTAGTACCGAGACAGTTTATAGCAATCAGCCCCAGCATTTT. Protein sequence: CASSTETVYSNQPQHF.

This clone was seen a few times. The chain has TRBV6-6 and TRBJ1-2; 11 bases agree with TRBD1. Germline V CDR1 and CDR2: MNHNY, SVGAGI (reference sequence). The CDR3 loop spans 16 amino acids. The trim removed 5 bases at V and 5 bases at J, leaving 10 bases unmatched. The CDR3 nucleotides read TGTGCCAGCAGTCGACTCGGAGGACAGGGGGCTTATGGCTACACCTTC. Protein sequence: CASSRLGGQGAYGYTF.

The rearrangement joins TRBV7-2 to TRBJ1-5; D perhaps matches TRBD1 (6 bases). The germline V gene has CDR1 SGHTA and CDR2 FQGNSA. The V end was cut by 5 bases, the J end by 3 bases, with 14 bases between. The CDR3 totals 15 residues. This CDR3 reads CASSRPGHYNQPQHF. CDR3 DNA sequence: TGTGCCAGCAGCCGACCGGGACATTACAATCAGCCCCAGCATTTT.

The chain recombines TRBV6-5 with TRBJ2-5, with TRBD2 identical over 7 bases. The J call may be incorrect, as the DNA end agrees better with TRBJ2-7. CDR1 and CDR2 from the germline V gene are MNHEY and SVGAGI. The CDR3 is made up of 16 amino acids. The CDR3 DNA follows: TGTGCCAGCAGTTACAATGGCGGGAGCGACGTCTACGAGCAGTACTTC. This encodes CASSYNGGSDVYEQYF.

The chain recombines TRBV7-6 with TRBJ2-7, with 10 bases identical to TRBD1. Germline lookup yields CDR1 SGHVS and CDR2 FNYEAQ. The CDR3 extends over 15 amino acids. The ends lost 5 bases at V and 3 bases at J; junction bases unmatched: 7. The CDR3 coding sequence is TGTGCCAGCAGCCCTAGAGGGACAGGGGACTACGAGCAGTACTTC. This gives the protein CASSPRGTGDYEQYF.

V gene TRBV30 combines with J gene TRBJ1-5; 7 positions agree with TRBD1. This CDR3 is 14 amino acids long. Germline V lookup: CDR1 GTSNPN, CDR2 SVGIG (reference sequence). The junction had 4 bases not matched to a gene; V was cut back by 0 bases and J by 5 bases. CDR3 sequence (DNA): TGTGCCTGGAGTGTCTCCAGGGGGGATCAGCCCCAGCATTTT. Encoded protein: CAWSVSRGDQPQHF.

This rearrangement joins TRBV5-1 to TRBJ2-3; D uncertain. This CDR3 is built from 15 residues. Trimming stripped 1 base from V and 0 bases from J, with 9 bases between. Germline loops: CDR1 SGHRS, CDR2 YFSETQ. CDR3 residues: CASSLRHLSTDTQYF. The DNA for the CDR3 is TGCGCCAGCAGCTTGCGCCACCTAAGCACAGATACGCAGTATTTT.

The CDR3 DNA reads as TGTGCCAGCAGAAAAATCAGGCTCCCGTCCACCGGGGAGCTGTTTTTT. Protein: CASRKIRLPSTGELFF. The V gene is TRBV28, the J gene TRBJ2-2; D not resolved. The ends were cut back, 6 bases at V and 4 bases at J, with 18 bases in the middle. The germline V gene encodes CDR1 MDHEN and CDR2 SYDVKM. This CDR3 is 16 amino acids long.

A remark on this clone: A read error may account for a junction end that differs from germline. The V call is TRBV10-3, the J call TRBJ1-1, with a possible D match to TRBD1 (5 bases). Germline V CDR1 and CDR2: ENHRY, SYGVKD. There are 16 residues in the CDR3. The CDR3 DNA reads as TGTGCCCTCAGGAGCATTCAGGGCGAAATGAACACTGAAGCTTTCTTT. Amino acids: CALRSIQGEMNTEAFF.

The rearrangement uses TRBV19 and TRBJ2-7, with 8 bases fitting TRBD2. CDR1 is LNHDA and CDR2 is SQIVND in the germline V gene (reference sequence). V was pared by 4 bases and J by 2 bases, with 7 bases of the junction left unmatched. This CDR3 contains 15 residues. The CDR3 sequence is CASSTSSGWTYEQYF. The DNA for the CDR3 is TGTGCCAGTAGTACATCTAGCGGGTGGACCTACGAGCAGTACTTC.

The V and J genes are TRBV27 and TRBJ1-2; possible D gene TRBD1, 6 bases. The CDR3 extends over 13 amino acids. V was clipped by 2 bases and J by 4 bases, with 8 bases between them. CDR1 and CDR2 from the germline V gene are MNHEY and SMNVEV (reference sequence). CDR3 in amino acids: CASSLTGRYGYTF. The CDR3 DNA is TGTGCCAGCAGTTTAACAGGGCGCTATGGCTACACCTTC.

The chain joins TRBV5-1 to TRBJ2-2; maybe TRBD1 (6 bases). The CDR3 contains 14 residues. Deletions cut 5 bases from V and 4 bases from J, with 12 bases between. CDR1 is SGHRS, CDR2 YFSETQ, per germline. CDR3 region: CASSLDRSTGELFF. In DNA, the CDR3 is TGCGCCAGCAGTCTCGACAGGTCCACCGGGGAGCTGTTTTTT.

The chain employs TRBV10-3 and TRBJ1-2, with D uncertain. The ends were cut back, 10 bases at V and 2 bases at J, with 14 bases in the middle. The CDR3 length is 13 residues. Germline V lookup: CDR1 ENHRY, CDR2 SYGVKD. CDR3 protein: CATEVNTNYGYTF. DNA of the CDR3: TGTGCCACAGAGGTGAATACGAACTATGGCTACACCTTC.

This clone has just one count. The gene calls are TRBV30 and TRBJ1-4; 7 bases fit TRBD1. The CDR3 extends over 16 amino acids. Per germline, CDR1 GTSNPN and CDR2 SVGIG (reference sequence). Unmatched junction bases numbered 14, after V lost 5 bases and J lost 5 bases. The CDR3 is CAWESPHATGNEKLFF. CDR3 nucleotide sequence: TGTGCCTGGGAAAGCCCCCATGCGACAGGGAATGAAAAACTGTTTTTT.

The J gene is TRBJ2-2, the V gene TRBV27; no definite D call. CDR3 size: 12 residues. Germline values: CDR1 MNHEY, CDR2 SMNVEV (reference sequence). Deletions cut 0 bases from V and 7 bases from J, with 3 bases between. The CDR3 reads CASSLSLGELFF. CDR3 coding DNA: TGTGCCAGCAGTTTATCACTCGGGGAGCTGTTTTTT.

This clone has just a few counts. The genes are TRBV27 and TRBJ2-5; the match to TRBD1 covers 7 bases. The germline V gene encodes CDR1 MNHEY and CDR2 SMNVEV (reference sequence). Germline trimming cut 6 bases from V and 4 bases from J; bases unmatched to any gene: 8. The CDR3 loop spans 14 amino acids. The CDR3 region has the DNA TGTGCCAGCAGAAAGGGGAGACAGGGAGAGACCCAGTACTTC. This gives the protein CASRKGRQGETQYF.

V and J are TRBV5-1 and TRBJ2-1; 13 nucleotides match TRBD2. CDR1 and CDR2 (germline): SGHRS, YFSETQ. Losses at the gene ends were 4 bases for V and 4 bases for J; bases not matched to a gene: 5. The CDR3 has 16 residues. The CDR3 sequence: CASSPVTSGRYNEQFF. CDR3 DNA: TGCGCCAGCAGCCCGGTGACTAGCGGGAGGTACAATGAGCAGTTCTTC.

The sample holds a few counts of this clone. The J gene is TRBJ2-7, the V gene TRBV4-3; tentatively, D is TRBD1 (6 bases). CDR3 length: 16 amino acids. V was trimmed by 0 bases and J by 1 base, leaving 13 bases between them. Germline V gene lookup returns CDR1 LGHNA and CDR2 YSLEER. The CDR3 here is CASSQESGTLSYEQYF. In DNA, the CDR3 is TGCGCCAGCAGCCAAGAATCAGGGACACTTTCCTACGAGCAGTACTTC.

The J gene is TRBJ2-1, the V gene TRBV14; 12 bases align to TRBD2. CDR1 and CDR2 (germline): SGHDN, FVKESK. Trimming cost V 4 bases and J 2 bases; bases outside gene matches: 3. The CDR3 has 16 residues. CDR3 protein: CASSPRLAGAYNEQFF. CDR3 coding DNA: TGTGCCAGCAGCCCGAGACTAGCGGGAGCCTACAATGAGCAGTTCTTC. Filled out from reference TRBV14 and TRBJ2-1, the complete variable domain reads EAGVTQFPSHSVIEKGQTVTLRCDPISGHDNLYWYRRVMGKEIKFLLHFVKESKQDESGMPNNRFLAERTGGTYSTLKVQPAELEDSGVYFCASSPRLAGAYNEQFFGPGTRLTVL.

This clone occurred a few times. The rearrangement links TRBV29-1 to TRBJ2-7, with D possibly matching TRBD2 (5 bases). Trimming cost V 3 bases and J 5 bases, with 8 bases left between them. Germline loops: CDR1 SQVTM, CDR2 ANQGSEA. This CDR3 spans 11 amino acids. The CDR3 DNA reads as TGCAGCGTTGAGGACTTTGACGAGCAGTACTTC. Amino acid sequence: CSVEDFDEQYF.